The clone carrying this T cell receptor (beta chain) has just one count. The record originates from a study of T cell responses to AZD1222 COVID-19 vaccine. Sequenced by immunoSEQ multiplex PCR; TCRdb stores in-frame clones only, minus some. The table shows roughly 150,000 clones, with 90% occurring only once. The germline CDR1 and CDR2 sequences are ENHRY and SYGVKD. This CDR3 is built from 15 residues. Trimming took 0 bases from V and 7 from J; bases not matched to a gene: 4. The sample was peripheral blood, taken 28 days after the second AZD1222 dose. This sequence joins TRBV10-3 and TRBJ2-7; 12 nucleotides agree with TRBD2. The receptor was derived from an adult who received the AZD1222 COVID-19 vaccine. The CDR3 DNA reads as TGTGCCATCAGTGAGTCGACTAGCGGGAGAGGAGAGCAGTACTTC. This translates into CAISESTSGRGEQYF.